This T cell receptor beta chain was identified during a study of cytomegalovirus exposure and HLA in healthy donors. Turning to the study itself: The study's early data release held about 85 million unique TCRs from HLA-typed donors.

The CDR3 is 16 amino acids. J lost 1 base, V lost 4 bases, and 6 bases had no gene match. Germline CDR1 is MGHRA and CDR2 is YSYEKL. A multiplex PCR was run with 60 Vbeta primers and 13 Jbeta primers. Using immunoSEQ multiplex PCR, the repertoire was profiled, and TCRdb retains in-frame clones only, with some absent. The data show about 160,000 clones, with around 76% seen just once and 1.2% to 1.5% held by the top ten. V is TRBV4-1 and J is TRBJ2-2, with TRBD2 identical over 7 bases. This TCR was recovered from a man in his 60s in good health and CMV-seronegative. The specimen sequenced was PBMCs. The CDR3: CASSLRDYENTGELFF. The DNA for the CDR3 is TGCGCCAGCAGCCTCCGGGACTACGAGAACACCGGGGAGCTGTTTTTT.